What follows are 18 T cell receptor beta chains derived from one specimen sequenced in a study of shared clonotypes between healthy human individuals. The table came from immunoSEQ multiplex PCR; TCRdb's copy has only in-frame clones and leaves some out. The sample has about 510,000 clones; 60% to 85% are singletons. The sample taken for sequencing was PBMCs. The receptors derive from a woman aged 40 to 50 in good health. Some clones in this sample may be carry-over from other donors' samples.

A single count supports this clone. V and J are TRBV30 and TRBJ1-4; D unresolved. This CDR3 spans 14 amino acids. The germline V and J ends were trimmed by 4 bases and 8 bases, with 17 bases remaining between them. The V gene's germline CDR1 is GTSNPN and CDR2 SVGIG (reference sequence). The CDR3 DNA is TGTGCCTGGAAGGGTGAGGGCGAGGGAGAAAAACTGTTTTTT. Encoded protein: CAWKGEGEGEKLFF.

The CDR3 DNA is TGTGCCAGCAGCCGCGGGAGTGGGGGGGAGACCCAGTACTTC. Translation: CASSRGSGGETQYF. The chain recombines TRBV5-4 with TRBJ2-5; TRBD2 matches at 7 bases. CDR1 and CDR2 (germline): SGHNT, YYREEE (reference sequence). V shed 4 bases, J shed 5 bases, and the junction held 8 bases outside the gene matches. This CDR3 comprises 14 residues.

This clone was counted once. The CDR3 reads CASSPPSAGGYNEQFF. The DNA of the CDR3 is TGTGCCAGCAGCCCGCCGTCGGCGGGGGGGTACAATGAGCAGTTCTTC. This chain uses TRBV5-4 with TRBJ2-1; the match to TRBD2 covers 9 bases. Germline V gene data show CDR1 as SGHNT and CDR2 as YYREEE (reference sequence). V lost 4 bases, J lost 4 bases, and 9 bases stayed unmatched. The CDR3 sequence is 16 residues long.

J is TRBJ2-3 and V is TRBV18, with 7 bases aligning to TRBD1. The CDR3 has 15 amino acids. Trimming at V came to 4 bases and at J to 1 base, leaving 5 bases not matched to a gene. CDR1 and CDR2 (germline): KGHSH, LQKENI. The CDR3 DNA reads TGTGCCAGCTCACGACAGGGTTCGGGCACAGATACGCAGTATTTT. Protein product: CASSRQGSGTDTQYF.

This clone was recorded once. V and J are TRBV9 and TRBJ1-1; D unresolved. Trimming left V 3 bases short and J 0 bases short, with 12 bases between. Germline CDR1 SGDLS, CDR2 YYNGEE. The CDR3 has 15 residues. This chain's CDR3 is CASSGRTAMNTEAFF. CDR3 nucleotides: TGTGCCAGCAGCGGGAGGACGGCTATGAACACTGAAGCTTTCTTT.

The sample holds a few counts of this clone. This chain connects TRBV6-1 to TRBJ1-5; weak D call: TRBD1 (6 bases). The CDR3 is made up of 14 amino acids. The germline V gene has CDR1 MNHNS and CDR2 SASEGT. Between the trimmed V and J ends, which lost 6 bases and 2 bases, there was a span of 11 bases. The DNA for the CDR3 is TGTGCCAGCAGATCGGGACAAGGCAATCAGCCCCAGCATTTT. Its protein product is CASRSGQGNQPQHF.

This rearrangement joins TRBV18 to TRBJ1-2; no clear D gene. Trimming stripped 3 bases from V and 4 bases from J, with 12 bases between. Germline CDR1 reads KGHSH; CDR2 reads LQKENI. CDR3 size: 14 residues. In nucleotides, the CDR3 is TGTGCCAGCTCACCGGGGAGAACCCCCTATGGCTACACCTTC. Its translation: CASSPGRTPYGYTF.

The V call is TRBV7-3, the J call TRBJ2-1; 7 bases align to TRBD2. Trimming removed 1 base from V and 9 bases from J; junction bases left unmatched: 6. Per the germline V gene, CDR1 is SGHTA and CDR2 is FQGTGA. The CDR3 sequence is 14 residues long. CDR3 DNA: TGTGCCAGCAGCTTAATGGTAGGCGGGGGTGAGCAGTTCTTC. Protein sequence: CASSLMVGGGEQFF.

The V gene is TRBV5-4, the J gene TRBJ1-2; the D is unclear. The CDR3 extends over 17 amino acids. The germline CDR1 and CDR2 sequences are SGHNT and YYREEE (reference sequence). V dropped 2 bases and J dropped 2 bases, with 19 bases sitting between them. The chain's CDR3 is CASSFNPTRALNYGYTF. The CDR3 DNA reads as TGTGCCAGCAGCTTTAACCCCACCCGAGCTCTCAACTATGGCTACACCTTC.

The genes are TRBV28 and TRBJ2-7; 9 bases align to TRBD2. V gave up 5 bases and J gave up 3 bases; unmatched junction bases: 20. Germline-derived CDR1 and CDR2 are MDHEN and SYDVKM. The length of the CDR3 is 19 residues. The CDR3 sequence is CASSPTPQKTSGVDYEQYF. In DNA form, the CDR3 reads TGTGCCAGCAGTCCAACTCCACAAAAGACTAGCGGCGTTGACTACGAGCAGTACTTC. Complete variable domain (other parts from reference TRBV28 and TRBJ2-7): DVKVTQSSRYLVKRTGEKVFLECVQDMDHENMFWYRQDPGLGLRLIYFSYDVKMKEKGDIPEGYSVSREKKERFSLILESASTNQTSMYLCASSPTPQKTSGVDYEQYFGPGTRLTVT.

The chain links TRBV19 to TRBJ2-3; D is ambiguous. Germline-derived CDR1 and CDR2 are LNHDA and SQIVND (reference sequence). The CDR3 covers 13 residues. V was shortened by 10 bases and J by 6 bases, with 17 bases between the two germline ends. In nucleotides, the CDR3 is TGTGCCACCTCGTACGGAGCATTGGATACGCAGTATTTT. Protein sequence: CATSYGALDTQYF.

Points on this clone: A much bigger clone sits one base away, suggesting this may be a read error. The chain joins TRBV28 to TRBJ1-1, with a possible D match to TRBD1 (5 bases). The length of the CDR3 is 13 residues. Trimming took off 5 bases at V and 7 bases at J, with 14 bases between the two ends. Germline lookup yields CDR1 MDHEN and CDR2 SYDVKM. CDR3 sequence: CASSLINGGEAFF. The CDR3 nucleotides read TGTGCCAGCAGTCTCATTAACGGGGGTGAAGCTTTCTTT. Supplemented by reference TRBV28 and TRBJ1-1, the full variable domain reads DVKVTQSSRYLVKRTGEKVFLECVQDMDHENMFWYRQDPGLGLRLIYFSYDVKMKEKGDIPEGYSVSREKKERFSLILESASTNQTSMYLCASSLINGGEAFFGQGTRLTVV.

The V gene is TRBV27, the J gene TRBJ2-2, with a tentative D call TRBD1 (6 bases). The CDR3 runs 16 residues. V shed 3 bases and J shed 1 base, with 12 bases lying between them. Germline assignment: CDR1 MNHEY and CDR2 SMNVEV (reference sequence). The CDR3 DNA reads as TGTGCCAGCAGTTTGGTGGGACACAAGAACACCGGGGAGCTGTTTTTT. This encodes CASSLVGHKNTGELFF.

The chain recombines TRBV7-3 with TRBJ1-1; a weak D match, TRBD1 (6 bases). This CDR3 is 13 amino acids long. With 2 bases removed from V and 4 bases from J, the gap between germline ends came to 8 bases. The germline gives CDR1 SGHTA, CDR2 FQGTGA. The CDR3 bases are TGTGCCAGCAGCTTAGTACAGGGCACTGAAGCTTTCTTT. Its translation: CASSLVQGTEAFF.

The chain has TRBV2 and TRBJ1-2; a weak D match, TRBD1 (5 bases). Germline values: CDR1 SNHLY, CDR2 FYNNEI. The CDR3 loop spans 15 amino acids. Between the trimmed V and J ends, which lost 5 bases and 6 bases, there was a span of 19 bases. The CDR3 coding sequence is TGTGCCAGCAGTTCGATAATTTGGGGGAACCATGGCTACACCTTC. It is translated as CASSSIIWGNHGYTF.

The V gene is TRBV18, the J gene TRBJ2-7; a possible D gene is TRBD2 (5 bases). Trimming cost V 3 bases and J 1 base, with 10 bases left between them. CDR1 is KGHSH, CDR2 LQKENI, per germline. The length of the CDR3 is 14 residues. The CDR3 spells CASSPWTDSYEQYF. The CDR3 DNA sequence: TGTGCCAGCTCACCCTGGACTGATTCCTACGAGCAGTACTTC.

This chain uses TRBV5-4 with TRBJ2-7, with 13 bases matching TRBD2. Germline CDR1 and CDR2: SGHNT and YYREEE (reference sequence). With V trimmed by 1 base and J by 5 bases, 6 bases remained unmatched. This CDR3 is 16 amino acids long. In nucleotides, the CDR3 is TGTGCCAGCAGCTTGACTCGGACTAGCGGGAGTGACGAGCAGTACTTC. It codes for CASSLTRTSGSDEQYF.

In DNA form, the CDR3 reads TGCGCCAGCAGTGACCTGACAGGGGGCCAAGAGACCCAGTACTTC. It codes for CASSDLTGGQETQYF. The chain links TRBV10-1 to TRBJ2-5; TRBD1 agrees at 9 bases. V shed 3 bases, J shed 1 base, and the junction held 3 bases outside the gene matches. CDR3 length equals 15 residues. Germline-derived CDR1 and CDR2 are WNHNN and SYGVQD (reference sequence).